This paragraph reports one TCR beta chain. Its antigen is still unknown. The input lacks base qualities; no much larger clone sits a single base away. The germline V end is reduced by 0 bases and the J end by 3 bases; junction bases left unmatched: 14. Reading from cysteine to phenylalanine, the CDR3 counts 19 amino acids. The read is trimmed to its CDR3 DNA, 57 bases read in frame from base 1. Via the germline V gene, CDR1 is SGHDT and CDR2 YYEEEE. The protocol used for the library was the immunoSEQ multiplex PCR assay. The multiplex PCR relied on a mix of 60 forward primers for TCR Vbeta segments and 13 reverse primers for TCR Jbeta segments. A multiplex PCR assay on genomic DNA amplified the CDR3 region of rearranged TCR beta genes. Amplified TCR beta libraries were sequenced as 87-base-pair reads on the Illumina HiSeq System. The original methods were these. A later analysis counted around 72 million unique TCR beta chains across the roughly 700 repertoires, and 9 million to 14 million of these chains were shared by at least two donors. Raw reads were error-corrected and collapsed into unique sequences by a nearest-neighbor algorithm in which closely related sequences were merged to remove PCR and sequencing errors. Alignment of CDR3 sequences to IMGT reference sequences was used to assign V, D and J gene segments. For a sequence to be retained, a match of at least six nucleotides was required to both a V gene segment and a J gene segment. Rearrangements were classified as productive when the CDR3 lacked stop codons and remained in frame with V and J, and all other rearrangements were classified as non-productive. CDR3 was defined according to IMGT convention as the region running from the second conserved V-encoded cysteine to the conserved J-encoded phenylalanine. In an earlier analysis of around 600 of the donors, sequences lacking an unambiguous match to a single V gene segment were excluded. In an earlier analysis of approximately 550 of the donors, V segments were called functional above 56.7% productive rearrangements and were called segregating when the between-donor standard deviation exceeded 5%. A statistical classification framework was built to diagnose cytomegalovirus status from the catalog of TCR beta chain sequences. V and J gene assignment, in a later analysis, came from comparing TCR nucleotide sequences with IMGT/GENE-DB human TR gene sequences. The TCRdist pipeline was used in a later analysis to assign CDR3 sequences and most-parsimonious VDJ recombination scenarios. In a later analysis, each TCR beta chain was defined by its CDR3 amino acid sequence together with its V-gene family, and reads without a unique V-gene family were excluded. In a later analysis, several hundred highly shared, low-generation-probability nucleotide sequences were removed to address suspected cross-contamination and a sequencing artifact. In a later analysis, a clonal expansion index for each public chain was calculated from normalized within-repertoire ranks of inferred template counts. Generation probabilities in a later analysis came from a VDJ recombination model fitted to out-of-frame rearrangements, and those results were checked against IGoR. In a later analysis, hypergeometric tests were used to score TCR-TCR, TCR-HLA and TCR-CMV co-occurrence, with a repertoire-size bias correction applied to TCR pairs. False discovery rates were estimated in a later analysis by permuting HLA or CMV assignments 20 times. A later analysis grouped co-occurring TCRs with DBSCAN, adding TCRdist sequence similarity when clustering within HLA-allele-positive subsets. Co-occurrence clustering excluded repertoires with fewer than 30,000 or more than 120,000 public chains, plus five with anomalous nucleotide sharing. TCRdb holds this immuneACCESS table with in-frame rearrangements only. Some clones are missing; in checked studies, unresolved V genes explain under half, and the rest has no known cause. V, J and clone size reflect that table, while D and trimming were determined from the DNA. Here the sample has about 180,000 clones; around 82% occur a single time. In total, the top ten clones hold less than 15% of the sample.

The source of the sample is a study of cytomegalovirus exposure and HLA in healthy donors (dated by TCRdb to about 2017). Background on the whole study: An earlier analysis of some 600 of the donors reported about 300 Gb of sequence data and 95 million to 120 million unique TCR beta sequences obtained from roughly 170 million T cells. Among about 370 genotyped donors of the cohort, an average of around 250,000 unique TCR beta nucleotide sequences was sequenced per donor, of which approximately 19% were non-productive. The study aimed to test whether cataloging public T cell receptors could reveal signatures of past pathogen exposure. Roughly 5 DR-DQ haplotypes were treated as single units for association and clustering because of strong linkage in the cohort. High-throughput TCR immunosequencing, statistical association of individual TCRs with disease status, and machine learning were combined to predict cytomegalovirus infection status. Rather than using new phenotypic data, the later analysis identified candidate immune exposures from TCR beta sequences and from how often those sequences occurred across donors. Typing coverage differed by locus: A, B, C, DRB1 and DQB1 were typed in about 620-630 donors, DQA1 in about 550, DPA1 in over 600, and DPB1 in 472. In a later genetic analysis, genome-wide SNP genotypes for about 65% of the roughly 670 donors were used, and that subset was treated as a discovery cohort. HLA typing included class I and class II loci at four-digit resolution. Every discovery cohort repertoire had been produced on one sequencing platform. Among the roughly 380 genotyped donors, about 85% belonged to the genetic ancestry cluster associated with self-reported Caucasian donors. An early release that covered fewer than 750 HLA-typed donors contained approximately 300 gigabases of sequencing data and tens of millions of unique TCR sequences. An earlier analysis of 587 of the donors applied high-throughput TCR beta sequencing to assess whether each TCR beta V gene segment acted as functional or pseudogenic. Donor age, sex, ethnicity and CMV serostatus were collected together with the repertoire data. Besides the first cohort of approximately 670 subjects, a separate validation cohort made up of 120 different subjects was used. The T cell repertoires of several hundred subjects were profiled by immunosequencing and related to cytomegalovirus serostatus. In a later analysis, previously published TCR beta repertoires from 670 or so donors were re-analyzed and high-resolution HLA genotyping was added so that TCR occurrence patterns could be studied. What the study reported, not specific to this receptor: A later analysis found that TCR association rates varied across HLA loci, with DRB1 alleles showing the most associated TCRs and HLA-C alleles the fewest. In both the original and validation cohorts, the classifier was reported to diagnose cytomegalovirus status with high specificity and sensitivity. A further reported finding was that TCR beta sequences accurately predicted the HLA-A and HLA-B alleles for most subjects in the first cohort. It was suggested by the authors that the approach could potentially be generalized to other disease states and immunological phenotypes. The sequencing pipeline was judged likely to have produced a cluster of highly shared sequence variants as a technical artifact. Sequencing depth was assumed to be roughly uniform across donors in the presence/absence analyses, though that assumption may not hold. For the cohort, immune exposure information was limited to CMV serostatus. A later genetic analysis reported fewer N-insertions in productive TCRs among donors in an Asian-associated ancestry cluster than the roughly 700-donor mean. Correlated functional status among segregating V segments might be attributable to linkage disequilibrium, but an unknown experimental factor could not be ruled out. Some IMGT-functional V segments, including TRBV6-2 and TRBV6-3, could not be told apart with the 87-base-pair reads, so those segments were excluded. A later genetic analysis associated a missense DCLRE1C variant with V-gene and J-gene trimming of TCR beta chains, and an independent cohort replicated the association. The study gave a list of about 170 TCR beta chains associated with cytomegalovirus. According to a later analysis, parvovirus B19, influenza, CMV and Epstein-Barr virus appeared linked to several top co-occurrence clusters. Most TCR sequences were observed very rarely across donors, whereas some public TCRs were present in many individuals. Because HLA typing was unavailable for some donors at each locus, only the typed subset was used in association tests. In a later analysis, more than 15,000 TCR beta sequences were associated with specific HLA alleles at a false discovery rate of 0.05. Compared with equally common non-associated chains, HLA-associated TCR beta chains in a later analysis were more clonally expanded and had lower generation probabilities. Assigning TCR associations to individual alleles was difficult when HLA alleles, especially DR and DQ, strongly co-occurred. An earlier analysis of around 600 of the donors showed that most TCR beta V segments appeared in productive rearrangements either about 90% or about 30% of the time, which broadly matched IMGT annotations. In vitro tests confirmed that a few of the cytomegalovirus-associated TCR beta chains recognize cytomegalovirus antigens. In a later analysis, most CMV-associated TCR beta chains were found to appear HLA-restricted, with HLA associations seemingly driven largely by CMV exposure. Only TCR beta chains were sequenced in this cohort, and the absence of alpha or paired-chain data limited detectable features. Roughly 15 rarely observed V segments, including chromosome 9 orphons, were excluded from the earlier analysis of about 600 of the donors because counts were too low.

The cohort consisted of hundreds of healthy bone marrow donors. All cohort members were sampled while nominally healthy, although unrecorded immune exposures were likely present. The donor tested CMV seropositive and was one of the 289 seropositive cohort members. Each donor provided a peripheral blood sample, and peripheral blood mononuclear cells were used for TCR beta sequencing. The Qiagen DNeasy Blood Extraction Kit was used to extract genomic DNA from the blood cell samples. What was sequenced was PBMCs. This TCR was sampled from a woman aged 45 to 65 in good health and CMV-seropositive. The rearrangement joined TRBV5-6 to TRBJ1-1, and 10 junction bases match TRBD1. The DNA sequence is TGTGCCAGCAGCTTGGCCGGCCTGGGACAGGGGACTTTCCACACTGAAGCTTTCTTT. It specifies CASSLAGLGQGTFHTEAFF.